This T cell receptor (beta chain) was captured in a study of cytotoxic CD8 clonotypes in ibrutinib-treated CLL. This clone occurred once. Sequenced by immunoSEQ multiplex PCR; TCRdb stores in-frame clones only, minus some. The sample comprises approximately 70,000 clones, 75% to 85% of which are singletons, and around 7.7% rests with the top ten. The V gene's germline CDR1 is KGHSH and CDR2 LQKENI. V was cut by 3 bases and J by 4 bases, with 19 bases left in between. The CDR3 is 17 residues long. The clonotype comes from a human donor with chronic lymphocytic leukemia. V usage is TRBV18 and J usage is TRBJ1-3; D unclear. Sequencing was performed on PBMCs, taken at disease progression, from a patient treated with ibrutinib. CDR3 protein: CASSPGRFNPGGNTIYF. The CDR3 nucleotides read TGTGCCAGCTCACCCGGACGATTTAACCCGGGGGGAAACACCATATATTTT.